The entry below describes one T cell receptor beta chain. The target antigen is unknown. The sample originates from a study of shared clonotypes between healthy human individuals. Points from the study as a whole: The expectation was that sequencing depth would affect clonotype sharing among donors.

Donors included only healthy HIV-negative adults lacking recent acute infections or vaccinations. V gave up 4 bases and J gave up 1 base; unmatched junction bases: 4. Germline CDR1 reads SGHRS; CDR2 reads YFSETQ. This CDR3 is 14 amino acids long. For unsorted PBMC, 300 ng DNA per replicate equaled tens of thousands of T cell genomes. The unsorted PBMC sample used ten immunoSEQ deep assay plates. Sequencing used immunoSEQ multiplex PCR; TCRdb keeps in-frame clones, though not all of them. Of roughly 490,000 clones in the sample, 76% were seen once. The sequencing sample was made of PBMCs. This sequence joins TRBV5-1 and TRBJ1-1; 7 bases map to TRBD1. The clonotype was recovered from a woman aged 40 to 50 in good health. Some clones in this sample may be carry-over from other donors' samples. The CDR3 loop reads CASSDDRANTEAFF. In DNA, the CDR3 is TGCGCCAGCAGCGACGACAGGGCGAACACTGAAGCTTTCTTT.